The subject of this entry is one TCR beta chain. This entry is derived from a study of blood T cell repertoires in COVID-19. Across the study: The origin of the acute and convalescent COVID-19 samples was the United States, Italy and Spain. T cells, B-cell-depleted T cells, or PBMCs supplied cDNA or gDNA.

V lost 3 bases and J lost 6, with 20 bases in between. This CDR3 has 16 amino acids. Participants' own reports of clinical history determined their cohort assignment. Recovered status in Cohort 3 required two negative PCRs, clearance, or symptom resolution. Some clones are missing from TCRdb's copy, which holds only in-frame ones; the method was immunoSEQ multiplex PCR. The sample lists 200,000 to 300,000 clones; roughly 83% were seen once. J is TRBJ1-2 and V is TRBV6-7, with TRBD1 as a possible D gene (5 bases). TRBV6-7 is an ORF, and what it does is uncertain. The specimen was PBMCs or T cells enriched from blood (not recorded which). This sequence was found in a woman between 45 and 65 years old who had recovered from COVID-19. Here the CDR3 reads CASSYLVGQPLNGYTF. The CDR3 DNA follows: TGTGCCAGCAGTTATTTAGTGGGGCAGCCCCTTAATGGCTACACCTTC.